The next 23 T cell receptor beta chains were all read from a single sample in a study of OX40 agonist ivuxolimab in advanced cancers. TCRdb's table, derived via immunoSEQ multiplex PCR, lists solely in-frame clones and lacks some. The sample has 60,000 to 85,000 clones, roughly 73% seen once. Sequenced material: CD4+ or CD8+ T cells sorted from blood, taken in a trial of the OX40 agonist ivuxolimab. The origin of the receptors is an adult with an advanced solid tumor such as melanoma, head and neck, liver or kidney cancer.

The V and J genes are TRBV6-4 and TRBJ2-3, with D unresolved. V shed 5 bases and J shed 4 bases, with 13 bases lying between them. The length of the CDR3 is 14 residues. CDR1 is MRHNA, CDR2 SNTAGT, per germline. The CDR3 DNA reads as TGTGCCAGCAGTTCGAACAGAATGGCAGATACGCAGTATTTT. Protein: CASSSNRMADTQYF.

The J gene is TRBJ2-1, the V gene TRBV6-4; D call uncertain. The V gene's germline CDR1 is MRHNA and CDR2 SNTAGT. V gave up 6 bases and J gave up 5 bases, with 2 bases separating them. This CDR3 has 10 amino acids. In DNA, the CDR3 is TGTGCCAGCAGCGACAATGAGCAGTTCTTC. This sequence encodes CASSDNEQFF.

The chain uses TRBV6-6 and TRBJ1-1, with D possibly matching TRBD1 (6 bases). The CDR3 runs to 15 residues. Trimming shortened V by 7 bases and J by 4 bases, and 19 bases separated the two germline ends. Germline V gene lookup returns CDR1 MNHNY and CDR2 SVGAGI (reference sequence). In DNA, the CDR3 is TGTGCCAGCAACCGGGGTCAAGGGGGTAGCACTGAAGCTTTCTTT. This codes for CASNRGQGGSTEAFF.

This chain connects TRBV7-3 to TRBJ2-3; TRBD1 agrees at 12 bases. This CDR3 spans 14 amino acids. Trimming took 5 bases from V and 4 from J; bases not matched to a gene: 1. Germline V gives CDR1 SGHTA, CDR2 FQGTGA. The CDR3 loop is CASSGTGGPDTQYF. The CDR3 DNA follows: TGTGCCAGCAGCGGGACAGGGGGCCCAGATACGCAGTATTTT.

The V and J genes are TRBV6-6 and TRBJ2-6, with no clear D. Trimming removed 2 bases from V and 0 bases from J, with 8 bases in between. Germline values: CDR1 MNHNY, CDR2 SVGAGI (reference sequence). The CDR3 spans 16 residues. CDR3 in amino acids: CASSYTPGSGANVLTF. The CDR3 bases are TGTGCCAGCAGTTACACCCCAGGCTCTGGGGCCAACGTCCTGACTTTC.

CDR3 sequence: CAISAGVSSYEQYF. The DNA of the CDR3 is TGTGCCATCAGTGCAGGGGTGTCTTCCTACGAGCAGTACTTC. The chain recombines TRBV10-3 with TRBJ2-7; perhaps TRBD1 as D (6 bases). The CDR3 extends over 14 amino acids. V lost 4 bases to trimming and J lost 1 base, with 11 bases between them. The V gene's germline CDR1 is ENHRY and CDR2 SYGVKD.

The rearrangement joins TRBV7-8 to TRBJ2-5; 7 bases fit TRBD1. Germline V lookup: CDR1 SGHVS, CDR2 FQNEAQ. Trimming removed 5 bases from V and 5 bases from J; junction bases left unmatched: 8. The CDR3 runs 14 residues. The CDR3, as DNA: TGTGCCAGCAGCCCAGCCGGGACAGATGAGACCCAGTACTTC. It is translated as CASSPAGTDETQYF.

The chain carries TRBV29-1 and TRBJ2-7; TRBD2 aligns across 11 bases. The CDR3 extends over 14 amino acids. V was clipped by 7 bases and J by 7 bases; unmatched bases: 12. In germline, CDR1 is SQVTM, CDR2 ANQGSEA. The DNA of the CDR3 is TGCAGCGGCCGAATAGCGGGAGGGCCCGGGGAGCAGTACTTC. Residues: CSGRIAGGPGEQYF.

Note on this clone: Germline and junction disagree at one end, which may indicate a read error. CDR3 in DNA: TGCGCCAACAGCCAAGCTGGGGCCAACGTCCTGACTTTC. As protein: CANSQAGANVLTF. The chain carries TRBV4-1 and TRBJ2-6; D is undetermined. The CDR3 runs to 13 residues. Germline V gene lookup returns CDR1 MGHRA and CDR2 YSYEKL.

This clone was recorded only once. The chain couples TRBV6-1 to TRBJ2-3; D might be TRBD2 (6 bases). Germline CDR1 MNHNS, CDR2 SASEGT. Trimming took 5 bases from V and 5 from J, leaving 17 bases between them. CDR3 size: 15 residues. CDR3 region: CASSLSRDSGDTQYF. CDR3 in DNA: TGTGCCAGCAGTCTATCGAGGGACTCAGGAGATACGCAGTATTTT.

The chain links TRBV11-2 to TRBJ2-7; D remains ambiguous. The germline gives CDR1 SGHAT, CDR2 FQNNGV. V was clipped by 5 bases and J by 3 bases, with 23 bases between them. The CDR3 sequence is 17 residues long. DNA for the CDR3: TGTGCCAGCAGCACGTGGGGTTCGGCACCGGCTTTCTACGAGCAGTACTTC. It specifies CASSTWGSAPAFYEQYF. Using reference TRBV11-2 and TRBJ2-7 for the parts outside the CDR3, the full variable domain is EAGVAQSPRYKIIEKRQSVAFWCNPISGHATLYWYQQILGQGPKLLIQFQNNGVVDDSQLPKDRFSAERLKGVDSTLKIQPAKLEDSAVYLCASSTWGSAPAFYEQYFGPGTRLTVT.

The V call is TRBV15, the J call TRBJ2-5; D is unresolved. Germline CDR1 reads LNHNV; CDR2 reads YYDKDF (reference sequence). The CDR3 runs 12 residues. The V end lost 0 bases, the J end lost 5 bases, and 4 bases lay between the germline ends. CDR3 bases: TGTGCCACCAGCAGAGATATCGAGACCCAGTACTTC. It translates to CATSRDIETQYF. The variable domain in full, with the rest retrieved from reference TRBV15 and TRBJ2-5, is DAMVIQNPRYQVTQFGKPVTLSCSQTLNHNVMYWYQQKSSQAPKLLFHYYDKDFNNEADTPDNFQSRRPNTSFCFLDIRSPGLGDTAMYLCATSRDIETQYFGPGTRLLVL.

The gene calls are TRBV7-3 and TRBJ2-1; D unclear. Trimming took off 3 bases at V and 5 bases at J, with 8 bases between the two ends. This CDR3 spans 13 amino acids. CDR1 and CDR2 from the germline V gene are SGHTA and FQGTGA. The CDR3 bases are TGTGCCAGCAGCTTTCCTCCCGACAATGAGCAGTTCTTC. It encodes CASSFPPDNEQFF.

This clone was observed once. The rearrangement joins TRBV19 to TRBJ1-1; D is ambiguous. The length of the CDR3 is 13 residues. The germline gives CDR1 LNHDA, CDR2 SQIVND (reference sequence). Deletions cut 6 bases from V and 3 bases from J, with 11 bases between. The CDR3 DNA follows: TGTGCCAGTAGGTCGCGTGGGTACACTGAAGCTTTCTTT. It translates to CASRSRGYTEAFF.

The chain employs TRBV19 and TRBJ2-1, with 10 bases matching TRBD1. This CDR3 spans 14 amino acids. The ends lost 6 bases at V and 6 bases at J; junction bases unmatched: 5. The germline gives CDR1 LNHDA, CDR2 SQIVND (reference sequence). The CDR3 region is CASSGTGESNEQFF. The CDR3 nucleotides are TGTGCCAGTAGCGGGACAGGGGAGTCCAATGAGCAGTTCTTC.

This clone was detected once. CDR3 protein: CASRRPGQGETYEQYF. The CDR3 DNA reads TGTGCCAGCAGGCGACCGGGACAGGGGGAAACCTACGAGCAGTACTTC. This chain uses TRBV6-6 with TRBJ2-7; the match to TRBD1 covers 11 bases. The CDR3 totals 16 residues. The germline gives CDR1 MNHNY, CDR2 SVGAGI (reference sequence). Trimming at V came to 6 bases and at J to 2 bases, leaving 9 bases not matched to a gene.

V is TRBV6-5 and J is TRBJ1-5; D not resolved. Trimming cost V 7 bases and J 5 bases, with 12 bases left between them. CDR1 is MNHEY and CDR2 is SVGAGI in the germline V gene. This CDR3 comprises 13 residues. The CDR3 DNA reads TGTGCCAGCAAGGGAGCAGCCGATCAGCCCCAGCATTTT. Translated, it gives CASKGAADQPQHF.

This clone has a single count. The V call is TRBV4-1, the J call TRBJ2-1; 9 bases agree with TRBD2. Germline assignment: CDR1 MGHRA and CDR2 YSYEKL. The J segment lost 7 bases and the V segment lost 3 bases, leaving 7 bases of the junction unmatched. The CDR3 consists of 15 residues. CDR3: CASSHLAGTSNEQFF. Written as DNA, the CDR3 is TGCGCCAGCAGCCACCTAGCGGGGACGAGTAATGAGCAGTTCTTC.

The J gene is TRBJ1-2, the V gene TRBV18; D is undetermined. V lost 2 bases, J lost 4 bases, and 14 bases lay in between. Germline CDR1 is KGHSH and CDR2 is LQKENI. This CDR3 has 15 residues. The CDR3 loop is CASSPAELEAYGYTF. The CDR3 DNA reads TGTGCCAGCTCACCAGCCGAGTTAGAGGCCTATGGCTACACCTTC.

V and J are TRBV18 and TRBJ1-2, with D unresolved. The CDR3 extends over 15 amino acids. The ends were cut back, 2 bases at V and 5 bases at J, with 15 bases in the middle. Germline V gene sequence: CDR1 KGHSH, CDR2 LQKENI. The CDR3 region is CASSPSLGPFYGYTF. DNA for the CDR3: TGTGCCAGCTCACCAAGCCTCGGGCCATTTTATGGCTACACCTTC.

The chain joins TRBV30 to TRBJ2-5, with TRBD2 identical over 7 bases. In germline, CDR1 is GTSNPN, CDR2 SVGIG (reference sequence). CDR3 size: 16 residues. V shed 2 bases and J 1 base; nucleotides not matched to a gene: 10. The CDR3 DNA is TGTGCCTGGAGTCCGCCGGGAGGATGGATCCAAGAGACCCAGTACTTC. This sequence encodes CAWSPPGGWIQETQYF.

The CDR3 DNA sequence: TGTGCCACCAGCAGAGAACTGAACAACTATGGCTACACCTTC. Amino acids: CATSRELNNYGYTF. The chain links TRBV15 to TRBJ1-2; unclear D gene. This CDR3 is built from 14 residues. The V and J ends lost 0 bases and 2 bases respectively, with 7 bases between them. Germline-derived CDR1 and CDR2 are LNHNV and YYDKDF (reference sequence).

This clone was seen more than once but under ten times. V is TRBV18 and J is TRBJ2-5, with D hard to call. The CDR3 is 14 residues long. From germline, CDR1 is KGHSH and CDR2 LQKENI. V was trimmed by 3 bases and J by 2 bases, leaving 10 bases between them. The CDR3 reads CASSPSLGQETQYF. The CDR3 nucleotides read TGTGCCAGCTCACCCTCGTTGGGGCAAGAGACCCAGTACTTC. The variable domain in full, with the rest retrieved from reference TRBV18 and TRBJ2-5, is NAGVMQNPRHLVRRRGQEARLRCSPMKGHSHVYWYRQLPEEGLKFMVYLQKENIIDESGMPKERFSAEFPKEGPSILRIQQVVRGDSAAYFCASSPSLGQETQYFGPGTRLLVL.